Here is one T cell receptor beta chain with its context. Described time point: pre-sensitization, week 0. Described treatment: therapeutic diphenylcyclopropenone sensitization with weekly scalp DPC. The sample originates from a study of human T cells and chemical hapten exposure. Unique molecular identifiers were attached to individual cDNA molecules within the library. MiXCR, applied by TCRdb to the RACE reads, yields one record per CDR3 protein. The sample lists about 98,000 distinct CDR3 sequences, under 14% occurring once. In germline, CDR1 is SGHAT, CDR2 FQNNGV. The CDR3 runs 16 residues. The V end was cut by 5 bases, the J end by 5 bases, with 18 bases between.

This chain uses TRBV11-2 with TRBJ2-2; TRBD2 might be the D (6 bases). The sequencing here drew on whole blood, taken in connection with sensitization to the hapten diphenylcyclopropenone (DPC). The receptor comes from a woman in her sixties with alopecia areata. Some clones in this sample may be carry-over from other donors' samples. CDR3 region: CASSSVRDSPTGELFF. The CDR3 DNA is TGTGCCAGCAGCAGCGTCCGGGACTCTCCTACCGGGGAGCTGTTTTTT.